This entry lists 12 T cell receptor beta chains sequenced from one sample in a study of shared clonotypes between healthy human individuals. Some clones are missing from TCRdb's copy, which holds only in-frame ones; the method was immunoSEQ multiplex PCR. This repertoire shows about 1.1 million clones, about 84% found once; its top ten account for more than 0.5%. The material sequenced was memory CD4+ T cells from PBMCs. The subset is: CD45RA-negative fraction. These receptors originate from a man aged 18 to 30 in good health. Some clones in this sample may be carry-over from other donors' samples.

The gene calls are TRBV19 and TRBJ2-7, with no clear D. CDR3 size: 12 residues. CDR1 is LNHDA and CDR2 is SQIVND in the germline V gene (reference sequence). Trimming pared 5 bases from V and 5 bases from J, leaving 10 bases between. The DNA of the CDR3 is TGTGCCAGTAGTCCCCATTCCGACGAGCAGTACTTC. This gives the protein CASSPHSDEQYF. The full variable domain, completed using reference TRBV19 and TRBJ2-7, is DGGITQSPKYLFRKEGQNVTLSCEQNLNHDAMYWYRQDPGQGLRLIYYSQIVNDFQKGDIAEGYSVSREKKESFPLTVTSAQKNPTAFYLCASSPHSDEQYFGPGTRLTVT.

The CDR3 reads CASIKGEAPDSYTF. The CDR3 nucleotides read TGTGCCAGCATCAAAGGGGAGGCTCCAGATAGCTACACCTTC. The chain carries TRBV7-9 and TRBJ1-2, with D perhaps matching TRBD1 (5 bases). Germline V gene lookup returns CDR1 SEHNR and CDR2 FQNEAQ (reference sequence). Trimming took off 7 bases at V and 9 bases at J, with 21 bases between the two ends. The CDR3 has 14 residues.

The genes are TRBV28 and TRBJ1-1; D remains unclear. This CDR3 has 15 residues. Germline V lookup: CDR1 MDHEN, CDR2 SYDVKM. The ends were cut back, 6 bases at V and 4 bases at J, with 18 bases in the middle. CDR3 DNA: TGTGCCAGCAGCTCTACAGTCCGGGGTATCACTGAAGCTTTCTTT. This encodes CASSSTVRGITEAFF.

With regard to this clone: This sample includes further DNA sequences coding for the same CDR3. The V gene is TRBV28, the J gene TRBJ2-1; 7 nucleotides align to TRBD1. The CDR3 is 16 residues long. The germline gives CDR1 MDHEN, CDR2 SYDVKM. J gave up 0 bases and V 3 bases, and 5 bases lay outside the gene matches. The CDR3 DNA sequence: TGTGCCAGCAGTTTGAGTTCAGGGGGCTCCTACAATGAGCAGTTCTTC. Its translation is CASSLSSGGSYNEQFF. Combining the CDR3 with reference TRBV28 and TRBJ2-1 gives the whole variable domain DVKVTQSSRYLVKRTGEKVFLECVQDMDHENMFWYRQDPGLGLRLIYFSYDVKMKEKGDIPEGYSVSREKKERFSLILESASTNQTSMYLCASSLSSGGSYNEQFFGPGTRLTVL.

V and J are TRBV18 and TRBJ1-1; no reliable D call. Germline CDR1 is KGHSH and CDR2 is LQKENI. Trimming stripped 3 bases from V and 0 bases from J, with 8 bases between. This CDR3 contains 14 residues. CDR3 bases: TGTGCCAGCTCACCGCGAGTAATGAACACTGAAGCTTTCTTT. Translating it yields CASSPRVMNTEAFF. The full variable domain, with the rest looked up from reference TRBV18 and TRBJ1-1, is NAGVMQNPRHLVRRRGQEARLRCSPMKGHSHVYWYRQLPEEGLKFMVYLQKENIIDESGMPKERFSAEFPKEGPSILRIQQVVRGDSAAYFCASSPRVMNTEAFFGQGTRLTVV.

The gene calls are TRBV25-1 and TRBJ2-5, with D possibly matching TRBD2 (7 bases). The germline CDR1 and CDR2 sequences are MGHDK and SYGVNS. The V end lost 7 bases, the J end lost 5 bases, and 20 bases lay between the germline ends. The CDR3 spans 15 residues. The CDR3 sequence: CASTRGGVGDETQYF. The CDR3 coding sequence is TGTGCCAGCACCCGAGGGGGGGTGGGGGACGAGACCCAGTACTTC.

This clone was detected only once. The gene calls are TRBV30 and TRBJ1-5; TRBD1 is a possible D gene (5 bases). There are 13 residues in the CDR3. Germline-derived CDR1 and CDR2 are GTSNPN and SVGIG (reference sequence). Trimming shortened V by 3 bases and J by 9 bases, and 15 bases separated the two germline ends. The CDR3 spells CAWRTAVGGPQHF. As DNA, the CDR3 is TGTGCCTGGAGGACAGCCGTGGGGGGGCCCCAGCATTTT.

As concerns this clone: The same CDR3 is also encoded by other DNA sequences in this sample. The CDR3 bases are TGTGCCAGCAGTGAGGCTCTAAGGGGCTACGAGCAGTACTTC. Its translation is CASSEALRGYEQYF. V usage is TRBV6-1 and J usage is TRBJ2-7, with D possibly matching TRBD1 (5 bases). The CDR3 extends over 14 amino acids. Trimming stripped 3 bases from V and 3 bases from J, with 12 bases between. CDR1 is MNHNS, CDR2 SASEGT, per germline.

This clone has just a few counts. J is TRBJ2-6 and V is TRBV6-6; a possible D gene is TRBD2 (5 bases). CDR1 and CDR2 from the germline V gene are MNHNY and SVGAGI (reference sequence). Trimming took 4 bases from V and 0 from J, leaving 10 bases between them. The length of the CDR3 is 16 residues. CDR3: CASSSRGISGANVLTF. CDR3 nucleotides: TGTGCCAGCAGTTCTCGGGGAATCTCTGGGGCCAACGTCCTGACTTTC.

This clone was counted many times. This sample also contains other DNA sequences that code for the same CDR3. The chain is built from TRBV6-1 and TRBJ1-5; no definite D call. There are 14 residues in the CDR3. Germline CDR1 reads MNHNS; CDR2 reads SASEGT. V was pared by 0 bases and J by 6 bases, with 9 bases between. The DNA for the CDR3 is TGTGCCAGCAGTGAAGCGCCCAGAGGTCAGCCCCAGCATTTT. Translation: CASSEAPRGQPQHF.

This clone was detected a few times. The chain links TRBV15 to TRBJ1-1; weak D call: TRBD1 (6 bases). The germline CDR1 and CDR2 sequences are LNHNV and YYDKDF (reference sequence). This CDR3 spans 14 amino acids. V was shortened by 0 bases and J by 8 bases, with 13 bases between the two germline ends. CDR3 bases: TGTGCCACCAGCAGAGACTGGACAGAACCCGAAGCTTTCTTT. Amino acid sequence: CATSRDWTEPEAFF.

The chain recombines TRBV5-4 with TRBJ2-7; a possible D gene is TRBD2 (7 bases). The CDR3 runs to 15 residues. Germline CDR1 and CDR2: SGHNT and YYREEE (reference sequence). V lost 3 bases to trimming and J lost 5 bases, with 18 bases between them. The CDR3: CASSSPGTNRDEQYF. The CDR3, as DNA: TGTGCCAGCAGCTCCCCCGGGACTAACAGGGACGAGCAGTACTTC.